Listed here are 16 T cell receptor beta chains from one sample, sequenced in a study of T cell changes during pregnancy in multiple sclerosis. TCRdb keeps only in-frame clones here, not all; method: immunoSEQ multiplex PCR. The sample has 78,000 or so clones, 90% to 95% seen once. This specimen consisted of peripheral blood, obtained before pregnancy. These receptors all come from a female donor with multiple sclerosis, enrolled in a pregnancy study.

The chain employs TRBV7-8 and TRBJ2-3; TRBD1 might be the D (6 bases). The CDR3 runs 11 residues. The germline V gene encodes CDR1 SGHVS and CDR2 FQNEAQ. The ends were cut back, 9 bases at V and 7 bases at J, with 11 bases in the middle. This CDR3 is CASRGGNTQYF. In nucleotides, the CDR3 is TGTGCCAGTCGAGGGGGAAATACGCAGTATTTT.

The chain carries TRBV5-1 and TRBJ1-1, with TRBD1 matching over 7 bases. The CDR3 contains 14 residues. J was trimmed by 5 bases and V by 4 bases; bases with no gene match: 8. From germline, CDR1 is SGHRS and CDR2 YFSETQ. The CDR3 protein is CASSPAGGDTEAFF. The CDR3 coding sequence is TGCGCCAGCAGCCCTGCAGGGGGAGATACTGAAGCTTTCTTT.

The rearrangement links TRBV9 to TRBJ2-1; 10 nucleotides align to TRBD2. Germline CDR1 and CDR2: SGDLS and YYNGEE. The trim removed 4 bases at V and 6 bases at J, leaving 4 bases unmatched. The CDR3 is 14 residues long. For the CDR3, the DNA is TGTGCCAGCAGCCTAGCGGGAGTTGGCAATGAGCAGTTCTTC. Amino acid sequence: CASSLAGVGNEQFF. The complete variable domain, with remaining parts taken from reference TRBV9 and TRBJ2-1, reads DSGVTQTPKHLITATGQRVTLRCSPRSGDLSVYWYQQSLDQGLQFLIQYYNGEERAKGNILERFSAQQFPDLHSELNLSSLELGDSALYFCASSLAGVGNEQFFGPGTRLTVL.

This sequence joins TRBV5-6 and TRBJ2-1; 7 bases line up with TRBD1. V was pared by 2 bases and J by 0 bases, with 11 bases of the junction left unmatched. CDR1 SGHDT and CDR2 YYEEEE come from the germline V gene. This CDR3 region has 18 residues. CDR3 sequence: CASSLGARQGSSYNEQFF. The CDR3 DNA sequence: TGTGCCAGCAGCTTAGGTGCCCGACAGGGAAGCTCCTACAATGAGCAGTTCTTC.

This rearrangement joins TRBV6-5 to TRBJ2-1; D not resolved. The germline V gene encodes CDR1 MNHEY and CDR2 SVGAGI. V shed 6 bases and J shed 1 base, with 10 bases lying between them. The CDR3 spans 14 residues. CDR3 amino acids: CASRGRISYNEQFF. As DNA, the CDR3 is TGTGCCAGCAGGGGCAGAATTTCCTACAATGAGCAGTTCTTC.

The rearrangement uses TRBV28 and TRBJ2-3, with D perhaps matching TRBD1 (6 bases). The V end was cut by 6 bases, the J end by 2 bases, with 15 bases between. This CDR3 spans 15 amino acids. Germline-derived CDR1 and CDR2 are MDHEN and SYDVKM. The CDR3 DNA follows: TGTGCCAGCAGCCCTGGACAGTCATACACAGATACGCAGTATTTT. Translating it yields CASSPGQSYTDTQYF. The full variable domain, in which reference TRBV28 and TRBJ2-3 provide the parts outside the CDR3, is DVKVTQSSRYLVKRTGEKVFLECVQDMDHENMFWYRQDPGLGLRLIYFSYDVKMKEKGDIPEGYSVSREKKERFSLILESASTNQTSMYLCASSPGQSYTDTQYFGPGTRLTVL.

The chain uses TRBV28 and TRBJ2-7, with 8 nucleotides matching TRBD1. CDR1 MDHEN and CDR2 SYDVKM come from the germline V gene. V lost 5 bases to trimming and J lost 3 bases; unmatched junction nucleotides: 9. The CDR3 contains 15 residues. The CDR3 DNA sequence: TGTGCCAGCAGTCCATTACAGGGGGTAGTCTACGAGCAGTACTTC. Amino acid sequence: CASSPLQGVVYEQYF. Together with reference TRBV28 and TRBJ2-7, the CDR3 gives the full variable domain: DVKVTQSSRYLVKRTGEKVFLECVQDMDHENMFWYRQDPGLGLRLIYFSYDVKMKEKGDIPEGYSVSREKKERFSLILESASTNQTSMYLCASSPLQGVVYEQYFGPGTRLTVT.

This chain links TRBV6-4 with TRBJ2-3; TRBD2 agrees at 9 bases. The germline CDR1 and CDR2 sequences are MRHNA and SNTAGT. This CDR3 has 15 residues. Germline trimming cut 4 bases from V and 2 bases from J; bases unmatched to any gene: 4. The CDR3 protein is CASSVASGTTDTQYF. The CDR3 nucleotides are TGTGCCAGCAGTGTGGCTAGCGGGACCACAGATACGCAGTATTTT.

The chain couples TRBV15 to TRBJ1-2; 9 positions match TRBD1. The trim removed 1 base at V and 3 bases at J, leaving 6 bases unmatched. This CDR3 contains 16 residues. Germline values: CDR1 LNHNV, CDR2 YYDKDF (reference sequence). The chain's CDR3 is CATSRVGDRVYYGYTF. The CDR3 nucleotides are TGTGCCACCAGCAGAGTGGGGGACAGGGTCTACTATGGCTACACCTTC. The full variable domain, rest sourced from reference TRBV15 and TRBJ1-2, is DAMVIQNPRYQVTQFGKPVTLSCSQTLNHNVMYWYQQKSSQAPKLLFHYYDKDFNNEADTPDNFQSRRPNTSFCFLDIRSPGLGDTAMYLCATSRVGDRVYYGYTFGSGTRLTVV.

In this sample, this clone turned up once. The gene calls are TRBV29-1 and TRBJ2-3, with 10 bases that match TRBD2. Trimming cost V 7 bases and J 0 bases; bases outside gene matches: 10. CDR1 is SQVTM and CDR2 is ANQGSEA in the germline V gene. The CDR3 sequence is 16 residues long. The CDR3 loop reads CSALGLAHPSTDTQYF. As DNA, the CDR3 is TGCAGCGCCCTGGGACTAGCGCACCCTAGCACAGATACGCAGTATTTT.

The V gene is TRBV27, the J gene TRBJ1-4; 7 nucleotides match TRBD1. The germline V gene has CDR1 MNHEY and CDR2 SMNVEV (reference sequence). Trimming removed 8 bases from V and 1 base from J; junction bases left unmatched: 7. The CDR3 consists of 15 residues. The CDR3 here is CASGLPGGTNEKLFF. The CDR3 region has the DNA TGTGCCAGCGGACTTCCAGGGGGAACTAATGAAAAACTGTTTTTT.

CDR3 bases: TGTGCCAGCAGCTCTCCGTTCGGCGAGCAGTACTTC. This gives the protein CASSSPFGEQYF. The rearrangement joins TRBV5-4 to TRBJ2-7; no clear D. The V gene lost 3 bases and the J gene lost 6 bases, with 10 bases spanning the gap. Germline V gives CDR1 SGHNT, CDR2 YYREEE (reference sequence). This CDR3 contains 12 residues.

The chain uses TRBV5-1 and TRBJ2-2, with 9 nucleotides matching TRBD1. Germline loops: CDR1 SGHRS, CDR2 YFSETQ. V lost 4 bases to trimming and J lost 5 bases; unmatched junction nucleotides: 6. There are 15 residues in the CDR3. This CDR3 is CASSLRDRATGELFF. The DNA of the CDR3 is TGCGCCAGCAGCCTCCGGGACAGGGCTACCGGGGAGCTGTTTTTT.

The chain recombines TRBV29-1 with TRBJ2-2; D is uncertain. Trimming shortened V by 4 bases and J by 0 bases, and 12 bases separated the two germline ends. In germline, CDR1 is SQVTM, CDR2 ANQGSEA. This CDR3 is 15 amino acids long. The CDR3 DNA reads TGCAGCGTTGCTTTATTGGCAGCGAACACCGGGGAGCTGTTTTTT. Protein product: CSVALLAANTGELFF.

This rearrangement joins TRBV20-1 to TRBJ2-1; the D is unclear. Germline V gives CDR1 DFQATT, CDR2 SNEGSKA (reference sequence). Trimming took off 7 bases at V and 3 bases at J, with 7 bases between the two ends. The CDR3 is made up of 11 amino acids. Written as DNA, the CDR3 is TGCAGTGGTTCTAACTACAATGAGCAGTTCTTC. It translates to CSGSNYNEQFF.

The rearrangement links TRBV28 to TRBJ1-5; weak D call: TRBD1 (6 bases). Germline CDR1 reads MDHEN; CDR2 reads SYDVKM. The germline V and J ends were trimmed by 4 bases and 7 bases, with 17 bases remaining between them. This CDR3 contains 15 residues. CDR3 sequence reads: CASSYDNRAVQPQHF. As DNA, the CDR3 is TGTGCCAGCAGTTATGATAACAGGGCGGTGCAGCCCCAGCATTTT.